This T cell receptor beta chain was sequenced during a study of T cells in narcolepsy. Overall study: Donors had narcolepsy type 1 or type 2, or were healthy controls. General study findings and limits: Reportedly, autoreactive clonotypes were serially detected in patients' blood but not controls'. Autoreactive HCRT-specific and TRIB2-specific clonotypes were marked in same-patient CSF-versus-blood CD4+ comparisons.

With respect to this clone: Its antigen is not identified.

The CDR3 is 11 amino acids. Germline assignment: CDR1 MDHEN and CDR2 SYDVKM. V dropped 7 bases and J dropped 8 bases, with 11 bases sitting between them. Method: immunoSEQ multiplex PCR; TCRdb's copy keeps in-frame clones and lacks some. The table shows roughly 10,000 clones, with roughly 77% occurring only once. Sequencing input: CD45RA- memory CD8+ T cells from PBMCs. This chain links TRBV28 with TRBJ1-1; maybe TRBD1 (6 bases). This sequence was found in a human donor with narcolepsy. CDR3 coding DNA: TGTGCCAGCAATGGGGGGCCCGAAGCTTTCTTT. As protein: CASNGGPEAFF.